The present T cell receptor beta chain was sequenced within a study of human T cells and chemical hapten exposure. At the level of the study: On the upper back, patch tests were applied with 0.01% DPC and read at 6 days.

TCRdb re-called the RACE reads through MiXCR, storing one row per CDR3 protein. The sample carries some 190,000 distinct CDR3 sequences, about 22% recorded once. Noted time point: patch test 1, 2 weeks after DPC sensitization. Indicated treatment: therapeutic diphenylcyclopropenone sensitization with weekly scalp DPC. The CDR3 sequence is 19 residues long. From germline, CDR1 is MNHEY and CDR2 SMNVEV (reference sequence). Trimming removed 1 base at V and 0 bases at J, with 16 bases between. This clonotype occurred a few times. This specimen consisted of whole blood, obtained in connection with sensitization to the hapten diphenylcyclopropenone (DPC). The receptor comes from a woman aged 50 to 60 with alopecia areata. Some clones in this sample may be carry-over from other donors' samples. This sequence joins TRBV27 and TRBJ1-6; tentatively, D is TRBD1 (5 bases). CDR3 protein: CASSLFFRDSSSYNSPLHF. The CDR3 DNA reads as TGTGCCAGCAGTTTATTCTTCCGGGACTCCAGCTCCTATAATTCACCCCTCCACTTT.